The 15 T cell receptor beta chains reported below all come from one sample, sequenced in a study of neurological immune-mediated disorders (dated by TCRdb to the late 2010s). The library was prepared using 5' RACE. The instrument was an Illumina HiSeq 2500. The raw public reads went through TCRdb reprocessing: fastp at Q25, MiXCR clone calling, in-frame beta chains kept. Rows are unified per CDR3 protein, each entry keeping the most common DNA and genes. The sample table holds about 52,000 distinct CDR3 sequences, of which roughly 3.8% were seen once. 5.5% to 7.5% of the sample lies in the top ten. The sequencing input was PBMCs. Receptor source: a man aged 55 to 70 with multiple sclerosis.

The sample holds many counts of this clonotype. V gene TRBV20-1 combines with J gene TRBJ2-1; 10 bases fit TRBD2. V was clipped by 1 base and J by 6 bases; unmatched bases: 9. CDR1 is DFQATT, CDR2 SNEGSKA, per germline (reference sequence). This CDR3 contains 16 residues. This chain's CDR3 is CSARAHLLAGPNEQFF. The CDR3 nucleotides are TGCAGTGCTAGAGCCCATCTACTAGCGGGACCCAATGAGCAGTTCTTC.

In its sample, this clonotype was seen many times. V is TRBV20-1 and J is TRBJ2-1; D is undetermined. The CDR3 is 12 residues long. Trimming took 3 bases from V and 5 from J, leaving 8 bases between them. Looked up from germline, CDR1 is DFQATT and CDR2 is SNEGSKA (reference sequence). In nucleotides, the CDR3 is TGCAGTGCTAGTCCCTCACACAATGAGCAGTTCTTC. Protein sequence: CSASPSHNEQFF.

This clonotype was seen ten or more times. This chain uses TRBV5-6 with TRBJ2-7, with 10 bases lining up with TRBD1. Per the germline V gene, CDR1 is SGHDT and CDR2 is YYEEEE. The CDR3 extends over 14 amino acids. The junction had 4 bases not matched to a gene; V was cut back by 5 bases and J by 2 bases. The DNA of the CDR3 is TGTGCCAGCAGGGGGACAGGGGAAGCCTACGAGCAGTACTTC. It translates to CASRGTGEAYEQYF.

At least ten counts were recorded for this clonotype. This sequence joins TRBV4-1 and TRBJ1-2; no reliable D call. Trimming shortened V by 0 bases and J by 3 bases, and 11 bases separated the two germline ends. CDR3 length: 15 residues. Germline loops: CDR1 MGHRA, CDR2 YSYEKL. CDR3: CASSQDMETDYGYTF. CDR3 DNA sequence: TGCGCCAGCAGCCAAGATATGGAAACGGACTATGGCTACACCTTC.

This clonotype came up a few times. This sequence joins TRBV10-3 and TRBJ2-1, with 15 nucleotides matching TRBD2. Losses at the gene ends were 2 bases for V and 10 bases for J; bases not matched to a gene: 3. From germline, CDR1 is ENHRY and CDR2 SYGVKD. The CDR3 has 15 residues. The CDR3 is CAISEPGLAGGEQFF. For the CDR3, the DNA is TGTGCCATCAGTGAGCCGGGACTAGCGGGAGGAGAGCAGTTCTTC.

In this sample, this clonotype turned up a few times. The gene calls are TRBV20-1 and TRBJ1-1; possible D gene TRBD1, 6 bases. The CDR3 runs to 14 residues. V was trimmed by 6 bases and J by 3 bases, leaving 17 bases between them. In germline, CDR1 is DFQATT, CDR2 SNEGSKA (reference sequence). CDR3: CSAKRGNRDTEAFF. CDR3 in DNA: TGCAGTGCCAAGAGGGGGAATAGGGACACTGAAGCTTTCTTT.

This clonotype was observed many times. This chain's CDR3 is CAVRTGGEQYF. DNA of the CDR3: TGTGCCGTCCGCACGGGGGGCGAGCAGTACTTC. The V gene is TRBV27, the J gene TRBJ2-7; 7 bases fit TRBD2. This CDR3 contains 11 residues. Per the germline V gene, CDR1 is MNHEY and CDR2 is SMNVEV (reference sequence). J was trimmed by 6 bases and V by 11 bases; bases with no gene match: 7.

This clonotype was seen at least ten times. The chain joins TRBV5-1 to TRBJ1-3; D is unresolved. The CDR3 length is 16 residues. V was cut by 3 bases and J by 0 bases, with 13 bases left in between. Germline CDR1 and CDR2: SGHRS and YFSETQ. CDR3 sequence: CASSSHGPTSGNTIYF. The CDR3 DNA is TGCGCCAGCAGCTCCCACGGACCGACCTCTGGAAACACCATATATTTT. Combining the CDR3 with reference TRBV5-1 and TRBJ1-3 gives the whole variable domain KAGVTQTPRYLIKTRGQQVTLSCSPISGHRSVSWYQQTPGQGLQFLFEYFSETQRNKGNFPGRFSGRQFSNSRSEMNVSTLELGDSALYLCASSSHGPTSGNTIYFGEGSWLTVV.

The chain is built from TRBV5-4 and TRBJ1-1; the D is unclear. The V and J ends lost 6 bases and 8 bases respectively, with 17 bases between them. The germline V gene encodes CDR1 SGHNT and CDR2 YYREEE (reference sequence). The CDR3 is 13 residues long. The CDR3 DNA reads TGTGCCAGCAACCCGAATGACGCCCGGGAAGCTTTCTTT. This encodes CASNPNDAREAFF.

This clonotype was detected ten times or more. The V gene is TRBV5-1, the J gene TRBJ1-1; no definite D call. Trimming took off 0 bases at V and 0 bases at J, with 6 bases between the two ends. Germline lookup yields CDR1 SGHRS and CDR2 YFSETQ. CDR3 length equals 14 residues. CDR3 bases: TGCGCCAGCAGCTTGGAGGTATTGAACACTGAAGCTTTCTTT. The encoded protein is CASSLEVLNTEAFF.

This clonotype was found many times. The V gene is TRBV27, the J gene TRBJ1-2, with D unclear. Germline V gives CDR1 MNHEY, CDR2 SMNVEV (reference sequence). The length of the CDR3 is 12 residues. V lost 2 bases, J lost 5 bases, and 6 bases lay in between. Written as DNA, the CDR3 is TGTGCCAGCAGTTTAGACGGATATGGCTACACCTTC. Its translation is CASSLDGYGYTF.

The CDR3 nucleotides are TGTGCCAGCAGCTCCGGCACTGAAGCTTTCTTT. Its protein product is CASSSGTEAFF. The chain recombines TRBV7-9 with TRBJ1-1; D unclear. This CDR3 region has 11 residues. Trimming removed 4 bases from V and 4 bases from J, with 4 bases in between. Germline V gene lookup returns CDR1 SEHNR and CDR2 FQNEAQ (reference sequence).

V gene TRBV20-1 combines with J gene TRBJ2-7, with TRBD2 as a possible D gene (5 bases). V was pared by 1 base and J by 5 bases, with 9 bases between. Germline V lookup: CDR1 DFQATT, CDR2 SNEGSKA (reference sequence). There are 12 residues in the CDR3. The CDR3 region is CSARVRRDEQYF. In DNA, the CDR3 is TGCAGTGCTAGAGTTCGGCGGGACGAGCAGTACTTC.

Comments on this clonotype: The CDR3 end shows no conserved phenylalanine or tryptophan, and so a read error is likely. V usage is TRBV13 and J usage is TRBJ2-1, with 8 bases identical to TRBD2. The V segment lost 2 bases and the J segment 8 bases; nucleotides outside the gene matches: 5. This CDR3 has 14 residues. CDR1 is PRHDT and CDR2 is FYEKMQ in the germline V gene (reference sequence). The CDR3: CASSLSGRVYEQFN. For the CDR3, the DNA is TGTGCCAGCAGCTTAAGCGGGAGAGTCTATGAGCAGTTCAAC.

This clonotype was counted ten times or more. The chain uses TRBV5-1 and TRBJ2-1; D is uncertain. Trimming stripped 0 bases from V and 5 bases from J, with 6 bases between. The germline V gene has CDR1 SGHRS and CDR2 YFSETQ. The CDR3 loop spans 13 amino acids. The CDR3 region is CASSLERDNEQFF. CDR3 coding DNA: TGCGCCAGCAGCTTGGAAAGAGACAATGAGCAGTTCTTC.